This is a list of T cell receptor beta chains from one sample in a study of blood T cell repertoires in COVID-19. Sequencing was performed with immunoSEQ multiplex PCR; in TCRdb, only in-frame clones are kept and a portion is missing. The profile shows 200,000 to 300,000 clones, around 89% of them singletons. The sequencing input was peripheral blood. The receptor source for this set is a woman in her thirties or forties who had recovered from COVID-19. Both conserved end residues are trimmed from each CDR3. The order of the fields is V gene, clone size, D gene, J gene, CDR3 protein. The D gene is left open where the match is weak. Clone sizes are given selectively: once, few, many, or a class where the clone is expanded.

V: TRBV27; size: .; D: .; J: TRBJ1-5; CDR3: ASSFLGPNQPQH
V: TRBV10-3; size: .; D: TRBD2; J: TRBJ2-3; CDR3: AISGLAGAGADTQY
V: TRBV24-1; size: .; D: TRBD1; J: TRBJ1-4; CDR3: ATSQTGLGEKLF
V: TRBV4-1; size: few; D: .; J: TRBJ1-3; CDR3: ASSQGGFGNTIY
V: TRBV7-9; size: .; D: .; J: TRBJ2-1; CDR3: ASSAPDAGYNEQF
V: TRBV29-1; size: .; D: .; J: TRBJ2-7; CDR3: SVEGLNRGGSYEQY
V: TRBV27; size: .; D: .; J: TRBJ1-2; CDR3: ASSSTTLGGYT
V: TRBV5-5; size: .; D: TRBD2; J: TRBJ2-3; CDR3: ASSTTSGSGTDTQY
V: TRBV28; size: .; D: TRBD2; J: TRBJ2-1; CDR3: ASSLPLAGVYNEQF
V: TRBV4-1; size: .; D: .; J: TRBJ1-6; CDR3: ASSHPSGSYNSPLH
V: TRBV6-6; size: .; D: .; J: TRBJ2-1; CDR3: ASSYRGGGEGNEQF
V: TRBV30; size: few; D: .; J: TRBJ1-2; CDR3: AWSVLLAGGYT
V: TRBV29-1; size: .; D: TRBD1; J: TRBJ1-1; CDR3: SAGTGNTEAF
V: TRBV28; size: .; D: TRBD1; J: TRBJ1-5; CDR3: ASSPPLGQRLGQPQH
V: TRBV18; size: .; D: .; J: TRBJ2-2; CDR3: ASSGRLAGTGELF
V: TRBV29-1; size: .; D: TRBD1; J: TRBJ2-7; CDR3: SVGTTQGGEQY
V: TRBV7-3; size: once; D: TRBD2; J: TRBJ2-2; CDR3: ASSPSGGEATGELF
V: TRBV11-3; size: .; D: TRBD1; J: TRBJ2-1; CDR3: ASSNRDRGGNEQF
V: TRBV5-4; size: .; D: .; J: TRBJ2-7; CDR3: ASSGQLGYEQY
V: TRBV11-2; size: .; D: TRBD2; J: TRBJ2-1; CDR3: ASSPLGGSPSYNEQF
V: TRBV18; size: .; D: .; J: TRBJ1-3; CDR3: ASSPLDWGNTIY
V: TRBV7-9; size: once; D: TRBD2; J: TRBJ2-7; CDR3: ASSPGKGASGLREQY
V: TRBV9; size: .; D: TRBD2; J: TRBJ2-3; CDR3: ASSRPTSGPPTDTQY
V: TRBV7-2; size: few; D: TRBD2; J: TRBJ2-7; CDR3: ASSPTSGRASYEQY
V: TRBV7-6; size: .; D: TRBD2; J: TRBJ2-3; CDR3: ASSPDRGVASTDTQY
V: TRBV19; size: .; D: .; J: TRBJ1-2; CDR3: ASSPTWAFGGYT
V: TRBV7-9; size: .; D: .; J: TRBJ2-5; CDR3: ASSLDGQPQGTQY
V: TRBV10-3; size: once; D: .; J: TRBJ2-1; CDR3: AISESGDSSGGEQF
V: TRBV27; size: .; D: TRBD1; J: TRBJ1-4; CDR3: ASSFLGQRRTNEKLF
V: TRBV11-3; size: .; D: TRBD2; J: TRBJ2-1; CDR3: ASSLAGTSGYNEQF
V: TRBV6-2/TRBV6-3; size: .; D: .; J: TRBJ2-7; CDR3: ASSHPGQGREQY
V: TRBV11-2; size: .; D: .; J: TRBJ1-1; CDR3: ASSTHEGAEAF
V: TRBV15; size: .; D: TRBD2; J: TRBJ2-3; CDR3: ATSRERGLATVWGTDTQY
V: TRBV27; size: .; D: .; J: TRBJ2-1; CDR3: ASVRGNEQF
V: TRBV6-4; size: few; D: TRBD1; J: TRBJ1-1; CDR3: ASSESRGREAF
V: TRBV19; size: .; D: .; J: TRBJ1-2; CDR3: ASSIGGQTHYGYT
V: TRBV11-2; size: .; D: TRBD1; J: TRBJ1-1; CDR3: ASSSDRGIESTEAF
V: TRBV25-1; size: once; D: TRBD1; J: TRBJ1-4; CDR3: ASSPRTGSNEKLF
V: TRBV19; size: .; D: .; J: TRBJ2-5; CDR3: ASRRVGNGETQY
V: TRBV15; size: once; D: .; J: TRBJ2-7; CDR3: ATSRDLAVEGGWYEQY
V: TRBV6-5; size: few; D: TRBD1; J: TRBJ1-5; CDR3: ASSSGQGGNQPQH
V: TRBV6-2/TRBV6-3; size: once; D: .; J: TRBJ1-5; CDR3: ASSPGGNQPQH
V: TRBV19; size: .; D: .; J: TRBJ2-7; CDR3: ASSIGGSYYEQY
V: TRBV18; size: once; D: .; J: TRBJ1-4; CDR3: ASSPSGEKLF
V: TRBV3-1/TRBV3-2; size: .; D: .; J: TRBJ2-1; CDR3: ASSRGGPYNEQF
V: TRBV5-6; size: .; D: .; J: TRBJ1-2; CDR3: ASSLNGAGGGYT
V: TRBV29-1; size: .; D: TRBD1; J: TRBJ1-2; CDR3: SVGTGGANYGYT
V: TRBV10-3; size: .; D: TRBD1; J: TRBJ1-1; CDR3: ATQGALNTEAF
V: TRBV30; size: .; D: TRBD1; J: TRBJ1-3; CDR3: AWSPGQGAVGNTIY
V: TRBV18; size: .; D: .; J: TRBJ2-5; CDR3: ASSPLGETQY
V: TRBV11-2; size: few; D: .; J: TRBJ2-1; CDR3: ASSLVGGGNEQF
V: TRBV12-3/TRBV12-4; size: .; D: .; J: TRBJ1-6; CDR3: ASSLDYSSPLH
V: TRBV4-2; size: .; D: .; J: TRBJ1-4; CDR3: ASSQEVGQGEKLF
V: TRBV11-2; size: .; D: TRBD2; J: TRBJ2-1; CDR3: AGGGSRDEQF
V: TRBV5-1; size: .; D: TRBD1; J: TRBJ1-1; CDR3: ASSLGQGAHEAF